Shown below are 8 T cell receptor beta chains from a single sample sequenced in a study of Graves' ophthalmopathy and Graves' hyperthyroidism. RNA transcripts provided the template for amplifying TCR beta CDR3 regions. RT-PCR with HTBI primers came first, then second-round multiplex PCR. TCRdb used MiXCR to reprocess the multiplex PCR reads, holding one entry per CDR3 protein. The table shows 680,000 or so distinct CDR3 sequences, with around a fifth occurring only once. Sequenced material: peripheral blood. These receptors originate from a woman aged 18-30 years with stable Graves' hyperthyroidism. Some clones in this sample may be carry-over from other donors' samples.

This clonotype appeared many times. The chain uses TRBV6-5 and TRBJ1-5; 7 bases agree with TRBD1. Trimming at V came to 2 bases and at J to 9 bases, leaving 4 bases not matched to a gene. CDR3 size: 13 residues. Per the germline V gene, CDR1 is MNHEY and CDR2 is SVGAGI. The CDR3 here is CASSYAGGGPQHF. The DNA for the CDR3 is TGTGCCAGCAGTTACGCAGGGGGAGGGCCCCAGCATTTT.

This clonotype was seen more than once but under ten times. The genes are TRBV5-1 and TRBJ2-7; weak D call: TRBD2 (6 bases). This CDR3 region has 15 residues. Germline-derived CDR1 and CDR2 are SGHRS and YFSETQ. V dropped 4 bases and J dropped 9 bases, with 23 bases sitting between them. The CDR3 loop reads CASSGGTEVGGAQYF. CDR3 coding DNA: TGCGCCAGCAGCGGGGGGACGGAGGTCGGGGGAGCGCAGTACTTC.

The chain is built from TRBV4-1 and TRBJ1-5; the D gene is possibly TRBD1 (5 bases). V shed 1 base and J shed 7 bases, with 20 bases lying between them. Germline V CDR1 and CDR2: MGHRA, YSYEKL. The CDR3 has 17 residues. CDR3 loop: CASSQVGVVKPSQPQHF. The CDR3 nucleotides are TGCGCCAGCAGCCAAGTGGGGGTGGTGAAGCCCTCCCAGCCCCAGCATTTT.

This clonotype was counted many times. The chain has TRBV11-3 and TRBJ2-7; 12 bases map to TRBD2. Unmatched junction bases numbered 4, after V lost 1 base and J lost 3 bases. The CDR3 runs to 16 residues. Germline V gene lookup returns CDR1 SGHNT and CDR2 YENEEA. CDR3 nucleotide sequence: TGTGCCAGCAGCTTAGTAGCGACTAGCGGGAGCTACGAGCAGTACTTC. This encodes CASSLVATSGSYEQYF.

This clonotype was seen many times. This chain connects TRBV6-1 to TRBJ1-2; possibly TRBD1 for D (5 bases). Trimming took off 2 bases at V and 2 bases at J, with 15 bases between the two ends. This CDR3 region has 16 residues. Looked up from germline, CDR1 is MNHNS and CDR2 is SASEGT. CDR3 amino acids: CASSEQQGVGNYGYTF. CDR3 DNA sequence: TGTGCCAGCAGTGAACAGCAGGGAGTAGGAAACTATGGCTACACCTTC.

There are many counts of this clonotype. DNA for the CDR3: TGCGCCAGCAGCGAGGACAGGTCCCCTATGACGACGGCTTTCTTT. Its protein is CASSEDRSPMTTAFF. This rearrangement joins TRBV5-1 to TRBJ1-1; 7 positions agree with TRBD1. Looked up from germline, CDR1 is SGHRS and CDR2 is YFSETQ. The CDR3 extends over 15 amino acids. Trimming took 4 bases from V and 11 from J; bases not matched to a gene: 17.

V and J are TRBV11-2 and TRBJ2-5; no clear D. CDR3 length equals 15 residues. Trimming removed 1 base from V and 0 bases from J, with 9 bases in between. In germline, CDR1 is SGHAT, CDR2 FQNNGV. The CDR3 DNA reads as TGTGCCAGCAGCTTAGGTTTGGGGAACCAAGAGACCCAGTACTTC. Its translation is CASSLGLGNQETQYF.

The chain joins TRBV3-1 to TRBJ2-4, with D possibly being TRBD1 (6 bases). Germline CDR1 and CDR2: LGHDT and YNNKEL (reference sequence). The V gene lost 3 bases and the J gene lost 5 bases, with 14 bases spanning the gap. The CDR3 is 15 amino acids. For the CDR3, the DNA is TGTGCCAGCAGCCACCTAGGACAGACTCAAAACATTCAGTACTTC. Translating it yields CASSHLGQTQNIQYF.